This TCR beta chain originates from a study of OX40 agonist ivuxolimab in advanced cancers. The CDR3 is 15 amino acids. CDR1 and CDR2 from the germline V gene are SEHNR and FQNEAQ (reference sequence). V lost 6 bases and J lost 5, with 16 bases in between. The repertoire was sequenced with immunoSEQ multiplex PCR; TCRdb's copy has only in-frame clones and lacks some. The sample consists of some 80,000 clones, 94% of them appearing once. V gene TRBV7-9 combines with J gene TRBJ2-2; D assignment may be TRBD1 or TRBD2 (5 bases each). The source is an adult with an advanced solid tumor such as melanoma, head and neck, liver or kidney cancer. The starting material was CD4+ or CD8+ T cells sorted from blood, obtained in a trial of the OX40 agonist ivuxolimab. The CDR3 protein is CASRGRGVETGELFF. The CDR3 DNA sequence: TGTGCCAGCAGAGGAAGGGGAGTAGAGACCGGGGAGCTGTTTTTT.